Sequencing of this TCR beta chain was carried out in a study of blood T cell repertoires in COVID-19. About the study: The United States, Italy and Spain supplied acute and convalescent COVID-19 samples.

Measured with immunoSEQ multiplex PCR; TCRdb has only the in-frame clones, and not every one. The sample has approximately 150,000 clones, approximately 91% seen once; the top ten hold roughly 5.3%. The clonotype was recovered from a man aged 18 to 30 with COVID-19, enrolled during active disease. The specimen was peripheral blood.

Written as DNA, the CDR3 is TGTGCCAGCAGCTTGGCCGGAGGGAGCTCCTACAATGAGCAGTTCTTC. As protein: CASSLAGGSSYNEQFF. The rearrangement joins TRBV5-8 to TRBJ2-1; D is possibly TRBD2 (6 bases). CDR1 SGHTS and CDR2 YDEGEE come from the germline V gene. This CDR3 is 16 amino acids long. V lost 0 bases and J lost 0, with 10 bases in between.